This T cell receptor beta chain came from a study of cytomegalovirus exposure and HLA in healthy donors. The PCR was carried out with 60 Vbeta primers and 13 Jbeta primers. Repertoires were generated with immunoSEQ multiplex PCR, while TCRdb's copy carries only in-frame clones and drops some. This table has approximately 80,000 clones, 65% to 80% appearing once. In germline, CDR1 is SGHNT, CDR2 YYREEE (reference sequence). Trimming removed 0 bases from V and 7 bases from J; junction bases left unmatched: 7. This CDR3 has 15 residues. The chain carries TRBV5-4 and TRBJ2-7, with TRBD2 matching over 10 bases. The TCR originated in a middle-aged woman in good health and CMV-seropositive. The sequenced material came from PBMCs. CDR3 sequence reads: CASSLDLAGAREQYF. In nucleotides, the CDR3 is TGTGCCAGCAGCTTGGATCTAGCGGGAGCTAGGGAGCAGTACTTC.